These 9 T cell receptor beta chains originate from one sample sequenced in a study of T cell responses to AZD1222 COVID-19 vaccine (dated by TCRdb to 2020 to 2022). Interpreted using the paper, the time point label stands for: baseline before first vaccination. In the paper's terms, the treatment or condition label means: meningococcal conjugate vaccine given as trial control. Library generation was performed with the immunoSEQ multiplex PCR assay. As stored in TCRdb, this immuneACCESS dataset retains in-frame rearrangements with V and J assigned. A fraction of the clones does not appear; measured against another copy, unresolved V genes explain less than half of the discrepancy, and the remainder lacks a known reason. This sample is represented by under 100,000 clones; 92% of them were singletons. 6% to 8.5% of the sample rests with the top ten. Specimen: peripheral blood, collected on day 0 of MenACWY control vaccination. All receptors come from an adult in good health.

This sequence joins TRBV2 and TRBJ2-7; maybe TRBD2 (6 bases). This CDR3 has 14 amino acids. CDR1 is SNHLY, CDR2 FYNNEI, per germline. V lost 6 bases and J 3 bases, leaving 15 bases between the germline ends. CDR3: CASRYDRGSYEQYF. CDR3 DNA sequence: TGTGCCAGCAGATACGACCGGGGGAGCTACGAGCAGTACTTC.

V and J are TRBV3-1 (or the pseudogene TRBV3-2) and TRBJ1-1; no clear D. Germline CDR1 reads LGHDT; CDR2 reads YNNKEL (reference sequence). This CDR3 comprises 15 residues. Trimming took off 2 bases at V and 1 base at J, with 11 bases between the two ends. This CDR3 reads CASSQSDIQNTEAFF. The CDR3 coding sequence is TGTGCCAGCAGCCAATCTGACATTCAGAACACTGAAGCTTTCTTT.

The chain couples TRBV5-6 to TRBJ2-7; 9 nucleotides agree with TRBD1. Germline V gives CDR1 SGHDT, CDR2 YYEEEE. CDR3 size: 13 residues. With V trimmed by 5 bases and J by 4 bases, 4 bases remained unmatched. The CDR3 sequence: CASRMTGGYEQYF. CDR3 DNA: TGTGCCAGCAGAATGACAGGGGGGTACGAGCAGTACTTC.

Note on this clone: Sequence at one end of the junction differs from germline and may be a read error. The rearrangement joins TRBV3-1 (or the pseudogene TRBV3-2) to TRBJ1-3; D not resolved. This CDR3 is built from 12 residues. Germline V gene data show CDR1 as LGHDT and CDR2 as YNNKEL (reference sequence). As DNA, the CDR3 is TGTGCCAGCAGCCAAGTGCTGGGCCCGCGCCTCTTT. Protein sequence: CASSQVLGPRLF.

The CDR3 DNA follows: TGTGCCAGCAGCTTAACAGGGCGCGGCGACGATGAGACCCAGTACTTC. Its translation: CASSLTGRGDDETQYF. This rearrangement joins TRBV11-2 to TRBJ2-5; tentative D call: TRBD1 (6 bases). The CDR3 runs to 16 residues. V was cut by 2 bases and J by 5 bases, with 18 bases left in between. Germline V gene data show CDR1 as SGHAT and CDR2 as FQNNGV.

This chain connects TRBV27 to TRBJ2-7; TRBD2 agrees at 7 bases. CDR3 length equals 16 residues. The germline V gene encodes CDR1 MNHEY and CDR2 SMNVEV (reference sequence). The ends lost 6 bases at V and 6 bases at J; junction bases unmatched: 17. The CDR3 DNA follows: TGTGCCAGCAGCAACCCGGCGGGGACGGGAGGCTCCGAGCAGTACTTC. Translation gives CASSNPAGTGGSEQYF.

The chain links TRBV5-8 to TRBJ1-2; D perhaps matches TRBD1 (5 bases). V was clipped by 4 bases and J by 5 bases, with 15 bases between them. From germline, CDR1 is SGHTS and CDR2 YDEGEE. CDR3 size: 14 residues. In nucleotides, the CDR3 is TGTGCCAGCAGCACCTCGGGGCCAAGGTATGGCTACACCTTC. It encodes CASSTSGPRYGYTF.

The chain links TRBV6-5 to TRBJ1-2, with 8 bases aligning to TRBD1. The CDR3 contains 13 residues. The germline CDR1 and CDR2 sequences are MNHEY and SVGAGI. The V and J ends lost 7 bases and 10 bases, in that order; junction bases with no gene match: 11. The CDR3 DNA is TGTGCCAGCAAGGGACAGGCAGCCTCCCCCTACACCTTC. Translating it yields CASKGQAASPYTF.

The V and J genes are TRBV6-1 and TRBJ2-3; 7 bases match TRBD1. The CDR3 runs to 16 residues. Germline CDR1 MNHNS, CDR2 SASEGT. J was trimmed by 4 bases and V by 3 bases; bases with no gene match: 10. The CDR3 nucleotides read TGTGCCAGCAGTGATTCTACGAGGGGGCGACCAGATACGCAGTATTTT. Translation gives CASSDSTRGRPDTQYF.